This T cell receptor (beta chain) was captured by sequencing in a study of cytomegalovirus exposure and HLA in healthy donors. There are a few counts of this clone. It was with 60 Vbeta and 13 Jbeta primers that the PCR ran. Sequenced by immunoSEQ multiplex PCR; TCRdb stores in-frame clones only, minus some. The repertoire holds over 150,000 clones, roughly 80% seen once, with 1.9% in the top ten. Donors likely had unrecorded immune exposures despite being nominally healthy when sampled. This TCR came from a human donor in good health. Input material: PBMCs.

CDR3 bases: TGTGCCATCAGTGATCAAGACTACTCCTACAATGAGCAGTTCTTC. Residues: CAISDQDYSYNEQFF. The chain links TRBV10-3 to TRBJ2-1, with D possibly being TRBD2 (5 bases). Germline V gives CDR1 ENHRY, CDR2 SYGVKD. This CDR3 region has 15 residues. With 3 bases removed from V and 0 bases from J, the gap between germline ends came to 9 bases.